The 8 T cell receptor beta chains presented below share a single source sample, sequenced in a study of OX40 agonist ivuxolimab in advanced cancers. Produced via immunoSEQ multiplex PCR; TCRdb's table is partial and in-frame only. The table has fewer than 60,000 clones, around 85% seen once. This sample comprised CD4+ or CD8+ T cells sorted from blood, obtained in a trial of the OX40 agonist ivuxolimab. Source of these receptors: an adult with an advanced solid tumor such as melanoma, head and neck, liver or kidney cancer.

The chain's CDR3 is CASSEALARINNSPLHF. The CDR3 DNA reads TGTGCCAGCAGTGAAGCTTTAGCACGGATAAATAATTCACCCCTCCACTTT. The V and J genes are TRBV2 and TRBJ1-6; no clear D gene. V dropped 0 bases and J dropped 5 bases, with 14 bases sitting between them. Germline V gene data show CDR1 as SNHLY and CDR2 as FYNNEI. The CDR3 totals 17 residues.

This clone was counted ten times or more. The genes are TRBV7-2 and TRBJ2-7; D is unresolved. The V and J ends lost 3 bases and 6 bases respectively, with 12 bases between them. Germline lookup yields CDR1 SGHTA and CDR2 FQGNSA. This CDR3 spans 13 amino acids. CDR3 amino acids: CASSFGSWVEQYV. The CDR3 bases are TGTGCCAGCAGCTTCGGGTCTTGGGTCGAGCAGTACGTC.

V is TRBV5-1 and J is TRBJ2-5; the match to TRBD2 covers 12 bases. V lost 3 bases, J lost 5 bases, and 2 bases stayed unmatched. The germline V gene encodes CDR1 SGHRS and CDR2 YFSETQ. This CDR3 has 14 amino acids. This CDR3 is CASSSLAGGETQYF. The CDR3, as DNA: TGCGCCAGCAGCTCCCTAGCGGGGGGGGAGACCCAGTACTTC.

The chain carries TRBV9 and TRBJ2-3, with D perhaps TRBD1 or TRBD2 (6 bases each). The CDR3 spans 17 residues. Germline V gene lookup returns CDR1 SGDLS and CDR2 YYNGEE. Trimming took 0 bases from V and 2 from J, leaving 16 bases between them. In nucleotides, the CDR3 is TGTGCCAGCAGCGTAGGATCACATAGGGGGGCCACAGATACGCAGTATTTT. It codes for CASSVGSHRGATDTQYF.

The chain combines TRBV6-5 with TRBJ2-3, with a possible D match to TRBD1 (5 bases). V lost 6 bases, J lost 1 base, and 11 bases lay in between. Germline V gene sequence: CDR1 MNHEY, CDR2 SVGAGI. CDR3 length equals 14 residues. In DNA form, the CDR3 reads TGTGCCAGCAGACGCAGGGTCGGCACAGATACGCAGTATTTT. Amino acid sequence: CASRRRVGTDTQYF.

This clone was recorded once. The chain joins TRBV2 to TRBJ2-2; 7 bases fit TRBD1. Germline trimming cut 2 bases from V and 4 bases from J; bases unmatched to any gene: 10. The CDR3 is 17 residues long. Germline V gene sequence: CDR1 SNHLY, CDR2 FYNNEI. The CDR3 region has the DNA TGTGCCAGCAGTGAACCCCGACAGGGCGGCGGCACCGGGGAGCTGTTTTTT. This encodes CASSEPRQGGGTGELFF.

This chain connects TRBV5-6 to TRBJ2-7; D unresolved. V lost 0 bases to trimming and J lost 1 base, with 8 bases between them. Per the germline V gene, CDR1 is SGHDT and CDR2 is YYEEEE. The CDR3 spans 14 residues. CDR3 protein: CASSLGARSYEQYF. DNA of the CDR3: TGTGCCAGCAGCTTGGGGGCCCGGTCCTACGAGCAGTACTTC. The variable domain in full, completed from reference TRBV5-6 and TRBJ2-7, reads DAGVTQSPTHLIKTRGQQVTLRCSPKSGHDTVSWYQQALGQGPQFIFQYYEEEERQRGNFPDRFSGHQFPNYSSELNVNALLLGDSALYLCASSLGARSYEQYFGPGTRLTVT.

The chain has TRBV18 and TRBJ1-2; 7 nucleotides line up with TRBD1. Germline lookup yields CDR1 KGHSH and CDR2 LQKENI. The CDR3 runs 15 residues. Germline trimming cut 5 bases from V and 4 bases from J; bases unmatched to any gene: 10. The CDR3 bases are TGTGCCAGCTCAAGCCCCAACCGGGACAGCTATGGCTACACCTTC. This encodes CASSSPNRDSYGYTF.